A single sample gave rise to the 26 T cell receptor beta chains below, sequenced in a study of T cells in Graves' hyperthyroidism and ophthalmopathy. What was amplified from RNA transcripts were TCR beta CDR3 regions. HTBI primers drove first-round RT-PCR of the TCR CDR3. TCRdb recomputed calls from the multiplex PCR reads with MiXCR, one row per CDR3 protein. The table has 92,000 or so distinct CDR3 sequences, roughly 56% seen once. Material for sequencing was blood. The receptors here all came from a woman in her thirties or forties with Graves' hyperthyroidism.

The rearrangement uses TRBV2 and TRBJ2-3, with TRBD2 as a possible D gene (5 bases). Germline V gives CDR1 SNHLY, CDR2 FYNNEI. The V end lost 7 bases, the J end lost 5 bases, and 13 bases lay between the germline ends. The length of the CDR3 is 13 residues. CDR3 in DNA: TGTGCCAGCACGGTCACCGGGGTAGATACGCAGTATTTT. Encoded protein: CASTVTGVDTQYF. Complete variable domain (other parts from reference TRBV2 and TRBJ2-3): EPEVTQTPSHQVTQMGQEVILRCVPISNHLYFYWYRQILGQKVEFLVSFYNNEISEKSEIFDDQFSVERPDGSNFTLKIRSTKLEDSAMYFCASTVTGVDTQYFGPGTRLTVL.

Points on this clonotype: The missing conserved phenylalanine or tryptophan at the end of this CDR3 makes a read error likely. The gene calls are TRBV30 and TRBJ1-2; D is unclear. With 4 bases removed from V and 0 bases from J, the gap between germline ends came to 6 bases. Germline V lookup: CDR1 GTSNPN, CDR2 SVGIG (reference sequence). CDR3 length: 12 amino acids. The CDR3 DNA is TGTGCCTGGAAACACGCTAACTATGGCTACACCCTC. Its protein product is CAWKHANYGYTL.

With respect to this clonotype: It may be a read error: a sequence one base away is much more abundant. This CDR3 is missing its conserved last phenylalanine or tryptophan, likely due to a read error. The gene calls are TRBV2 and TRBJ1-2; TRBD1 matches 10 bases. V lost 3 bases to trimming and J lost 3 bases; unmatched junction nucleotides: 10. This CDR3 has 17 amino acids. Germline CDR1 and CDR2: SNHLY and FYNNEI. This CDR3 is CASSDGGGQGIDYGYTI. In nucleotides, the CDR3 is TGTGCCAGCAGTGACGGCGGGGGACAGGGGATCGACTATGGCTACACCATC.

This clonotype was recorded many times. The rearrangement links TRBV14 to TRBJ2-7; 9 nucleotides agree with TRBD1. CDR1 and CDR2 (germline): SGHDN, FVKESK. V lost 5 bases, J lost 2 bases, and 4 bases stayed unmatched. The CDR3 has 14 residues. The CDR3 sequence is CASSKWTGAYEQYF. Written as DNA, the CDR3 is TGTGCCAGCAGCAAATGGACAGGGGCCTACGAGCAGTACTTC. The variable domain in full, completed from reference TRBV14 and TRBJ2-7, reads EAGVTQFPSHSVIEKGQTVTLRCDPISGHDNLYWYRRVMGKEIKFLLHFVKESKQDESGMPNNRFLAERTGGTYSTLKVQPAELEDSGVYFCASSKWTGAYEQYFGPGTRLTVT.

Only one count was recorded for this clonotype. The V gene is TRBV25-1, the J gene TRBJ2-6; TRBD2 agrees at 8 bases. There are 15 residues in the CDR3. Germline V CDR1 and CDR2: MGHDK, SYGVNS. The junction had 4 bases not matched to a gene; V was cut back by 5 bases and J by 4 bases. CDR3 residues: CASSRRGGGANVLTF. Written as DNA, the CDR3 is TGTGCCAGCAGTCGCCGGGGGGGGGGGGCCAACGTCCTGACTTTC.

About this clonotype: This clone may be a read error of a much larger clone one base away. The chain joins TRBV7-2 to TRBJ2-7, with a weak D call TRBD2 (6 bases). The CDR3 loop spans 14 amino acids. CDR1 SGHTA and CDR2 FQGNSA come from the germline V gene. V gave up 6 bases and J gave up 5 bases, with 17 bases separating them. The CDR3 region has the DNA TGTGCCAGCAGACAGAGCGGGTACGGTGACGAGCAGTACTTC. Protein sequence: CASRQSGYGDEQYF.

This clonotype came up many times. J is TRBJ2-2 and V is TRBV2, with 10 nucleotides matching TRBD2. This CDR3 is built from 14 residues. From germline, CDR1 is SNHLY and CDR2 FYNNEI. V gave up 8 bases and J gave up 4 bases; unmatched junction bases: 4. The CDR3 coding sequence is TGTGCCAGCGGCAGACTAGCGGGCACCGGGGAGCTGTTTTTT. As protein: CASGRLAGTGELFF.

This clonotype was observed many times. The rearrangement links TRBV20-1 to TRBJ2-5; 7 bases align to TRBD2. With 0 bases clipped from V and 1 base from J, the junction kept 17 bases outside the gene matches. CDR3 length: 19 amino acids. Germline V gene sequence: CDR1 DFQATT, CDR2 SNEGSKA (reference sequence). CDR3 sequence reads: CSARDFGSGTVSIQETQYF. The DNA of the CDR3 is TGCAGTGCTAGAGACTTCGGGAGCGGGACCGTCTCTATCCAAGAGACCCAGTACTTC.

The table lists this clonotype with many counts. The chain employs TRBV29-1 and TRBJ2-3, with D tentatively TRBD2 (6 bases). CDR3 length: 16 amino acids. In germline, CDR1 is SQVTM, CDR2 ANQGSEA. V was trimmed by 7 bases and J by 1 base, leaving 21 bases between them. This chain's CDR3 is CSAPGRGKWGTDTQYF. The CDR3, as DNA: TGCAGCGCCCCCGGGAGAGGGAAATGGGGCACAGATACGCAGTATTTT.

Many counts were recorded for this clonotype. This sequence joins TRBV9 and TRBJ1-3; 7 bases agree with TRBD1. The germline V gene encodes CDR1 SGDLS and CDR2 YYNGEE. The length of the CDR3 is 14 residues. V dropped 3 bases and J dropped 4; count of bases not matched to a gene: 4. In DNA, the CDR3 is TGTGCCAGCAGCGCTGGGACAGACGGAAACACCATATATTTT. Its translation is CASSAGTDGNTIYF.

The V call is TRBV5-6, the J call TRBJ1-1; 7 nucleotides match TRBD1. Germline CDR1 is SGHDT and CDR2 is YYEEEE. The CDR3 is made up of 15 amino acids. The V segment lost 4 bases and the J segment 6 bases; nucleotides outside the gene matches: 12. For the CDR3, the DNA is TGTGCCAGCAGCCGGGGGTTACAGGGGAGATCTGAAGCTTTCTTT. Residues: CASSRGLQGRSEAFF.

This clonotype was observed many times. The V and J genes are TRBV7-9 and TRBJ2-2; 9 nucleotides match TRBD2. Trimming took 5 bases from V and 4 from J; bases not matched to a gene: 8. This CDR3 has 16 residues. Germline CDR1 SEHNR, CDR2 FQNEAQ (reference sequence). DNA of the CDR3: TGTGCCAGCAGCATCCTAGCGGGAAGGCGCACCGGGGAGCTGTTTTTT. Residues: CASSILAGRRTGELFF.

Remarks on this clonotype: This clone may be a read error of a much larger clone one base away. This chain links TRBV4-3 with TRBJ2-2; D unclear. The CDR3 runs to 13 residues. Trimming shortened V by 4 bases and J by 4 bases, and 7 bases separated the two germline ends. Germline lookup yields CDR1 LGHNA and CDR2 YSLEER. CDR3 coding DNA: TGCGCCAGCAGCCGGAGCAGCACCGGGGAGCTGTTTTTT. Protein: CASSRSSTGELFF.

This chain uses TRBV9 with TRBJ1-4, with D maybe TRBD1 (6 bases). The CDR3 extends over 12 amino acids. Trimming removed 4 bases from V and 5 bases from J, with 6 bases in between. Germline V gene sequence: CDR1 SGDLS, CDR2 YYNGEE. CDR3 sequence reads: CASSTGNEKLFF. CDR3 sequence (DNA): TGTGCCAGCAGCACAGGGAATGAAAAACTGTTTTTT.

V usage is TRBV7-2 and J usage is TRBJ1-4; 8 bases line up with TRBD1. CDR3 length equals 14 residues. Germline lookup yields CDR1 SGHTA and CDR2 FQGNSA. V shed 8 bases and J 8 bases; nucleotides not matched to a gene: 10. CDR3 loop: CASARGTGYEKLFF. In DNA form, the CDR3 reads TGTGCCAGCGCTCGGGGGACAGGTTACGAAAAACTGTTTTTT.

This clonotype has ten or more counts. This chain joins TRBV6-5 and TRBJ1-2; TRBD1 might be the D (5 bases). Per the germline V gene, CDR1 is MNHEY and CDR2 is SVGAGI. The CDR3 spans 14 residues. V lost 5 bases to trimming and J lost 8 bases, with 18 bases between them. CDR3 loop: CASSVLGGFEGYTF. In DNA form, the CDR3 reads TGTGCCAGCAGTGTACTCGGGGGTTTTGAGGGCTACACCTTC.

This clonotype was seen many times. The chain links TRBV29-1 to TRBJ1-2; TRBD1 matches 10 bases. V lost 2 bases and J lost 2; bases outside the gene matches: 2. Looked up from germline, CDR1 is SQVTM and CDR2 is ANQGSEA. The CDR3 covers 14 residues. This chain's CDR3 is CSVESGQGNYGYTF. The CDR3 DNA reads as TGCAGCGTTGAATCGGGACAGGGGAACTATGGCTACACCTTC.

In its sample, this clonotype was seen many times. The chain employs TRBV19 and TRBJ1-5; D perhaps matches TRBD1 (5 bases). This CDR3 comprises 14 residues. Germline V CDR1 and CDR2: LNHDA, SQIVND (reference sequence). Deletions cut 4 bases from V and 5 bases from J, with 12 bases between. The CDR3, as DNA: TGTGCCAGTAGTAACCGACAGTCACATCAGCCCCAGCATTTT. Amino acid sequence: CASSNRQSHQPQHF.

This clonotype was detected many times. The chain carries TRBV20-1 and TRBJ1-2; perhaps TRBD1 as D (5 bases). This CDR3 has 13 residues. The V end lost 0 bases, the J end lost 13 bases, and 18 bases lay between the germline ends. The germline V gene encodes CDR1 DFQATT and CDR2 SNEGSKA (reference sequence). Written as DNA, the CDR3 is TGCAGTGCTAGAGATCCGACCTCCGGGGGAGGCACCTTC. Translated, it gives CSARDPTSGGGTF.

This chain links TRBV7-2 with TRBJ2-5; D might be TRBD1 (5 bases). CDR3 length: 14 residues. Germline V gene lookup returns CDR1 SGHTA and CDR2 FQGNSA. Trimming removed 5 bases from V and 6 bases from J, with 16 bases in between. As DNA, the CDR3 is TGTGCCAGCAGCCTAGGACATCCTGCAAAGACCCAGTACTTC. Amino acid sequence: CASSLGHPAKTQYF.

This clonotype was picked up many times. V gene TRBV20-1 combines with J gene TRBJ1-3; maybe TRBD1 (6 bases). From germline, CDR1 is DFQATT and CDR2 SNEGSKA (reference sequence). V was pared by 3 bases and J by 0 bases, with 18 bases between. The CDR3 spans 17 residues. DNA of the CDR3: TGCAGTGCTAGTGTCGGGACACTCAAGAGCTCTGGAAACACCATATATTTT. This sequence encodes CSASVGTLKSSGNTIYF.

The J gene is TRBJ2-7, the V gene TRBV5-1; 9 nucleotides match TRBD1. The V gene's germline CDR1 is SGHRS and CDR2 YFSETQ. The CDR3 consists of 12 residues. V shed 7 bases and J 5 bases; nucleotides not matched to a gene: 4. CDR3 region: CASRQGGDEQYF. The CDR3 DNA is TGCGCCAGCCGACAGGGGGGCGACGAGCAGTACTTC. Full variable domain (outside the CDR3, taken from reference TRBV5-1 and TRBJ2-7): KAGVTQTPRYLIKTRGQQVTLSCSPISGHRSVSWYQQTPGQGLQFLFEYFSETQRNKGNFPGRFSGRQFSNSRSEMNVSTLELGDSALYLCASRQGGDEQYFGPGTRLTVT.

This clonotype has ten or more counts. The chain couples TRBV5-1 to TRBJ2-7; 9 nucleotides match TRBD1. This CDR3 comprises 17 residues. The J segment lost 2 bases and the V segment lost 6 bases, leaving 15 bases of the junction unmatched. Germline CDR1 and CDR2: SGHRS and YFSETQ. The CDR3 DNA reads as TGCGCCAGCACCCTAGGGGGGGACAGGGTGTATACCTACGAGCAGTACTTC. It specifies CASTLGGDRVYTYEQYF.

The chain carries TRBV27 and TRBJ2-7; D unclear. Germline CDR1 reads MNHEY; CDR2 reads SMNVEV (reference sequence). Trimming pared 3 bases from V and 6 bases from J, leaving 3 bases between. CDR3 size: 10 residues. DNA of the CDR3: TGTGCCAGCAGTTTCGCCGAGCAGTACTTC. Translated: CASSFAEQYF.

A note on this clonotype: It may be a read error: a sequence one base away is much more abundant. The rearrangement links TRBV19 to TRBJ1-1, with D perhaps matching TRBD1 (6 bases). The CDR3 has 15 amino acids. Germline V gene data show CDR1 as LNHDA and CDR2 as SQIVND (reference sequence). CDR3 region: CASSITHTGLTEASF. The DNA of the CDR3 is TGTGCCAGTAGTATCACCCACACAGGGCTCACTGAAGCTTCCTTT.

CDR3 amino acids: CAASTSGSSYEQYF. CDR3 DNA: TGTGCCGCGTCCACTAGCGGGAGCTCCTACGAGCAGTACTTC. The V and J genes are TRBV10-3 and TRBJ2-7; 11 nucleotides line up with TRBD2. Germline V gene lookup returns CDR1 ENHRY and CDR2 SYGVKD. This CDR3 is built from 14 residues. Germline trimming cut 11 bases from V and 0 bases from J; bases unmatched to any gene: 6.